Described below is a single TCR beta chain sequence and its context. The CDR3 is 13 residues long. Trimming removed 3 bases at V and 5 bases at J, with 7 bases between. Germline assignment: CDR1 LGHNA and CDR2 YSLEER. Only in-frame clones appear in the TCRdb table, and some are missing; sequencing was by immunoSEQ multiplex PCR. The data show about 140,000 clones, around nine tenths seen once. The entry originates in a study of control samples from healthy donors and cancer patients. The chain joins TRBV4-3 to TRBJ2-2; D may be TRBD2 (5 bases). The TCR comes from a man between 18 and 35 years old in good health. Sequenced material: blood. The CDR3 loop is CASSHTGTGELFF. The CDR3 nucleotides are TGCGCCAGCAGCCATACGGGGACCGGGGAGCTGTTTTTT.